The 7 T cell receptor beta chains listed next were all sequenced from one sample in a study of CD8+CD57+ T cells in acquired aplastic anemia. It was genomic DNA that served as the template for profiling TCR beta VDJ and CDR3. TCRdb analysed the reads with MiXCR anew, one entry per CDR3 protein. Of roughly 130,000 distinct CDR3 sequences detected, 48% appear once; the ten largest clones hold roughly 2.7%. The sequenced sample was sorted CD4+, CD8+, or CD8+CD57+ T cells (not recorded which) from PBMCs. Receptor source: a human donor in good health, serving as a control.

The chain links TRBV10-1 to TRBJ2-1, with D possibly TRBD2 on 5 matching bases. Germline CDR1 reads WNHNN; CDR2 reads SYGVQD (reference sequence). This CDR3 contains 14 residues. Trimming took 5 bases from V and 5 from J, leaving 13 bases between them. DNA of the CDR3: TGCGCCAGCAGTTACGGGATTTACGACAATGAGCAGTTCTTC. It translates to CASSYGIYDNEQFF.

This clonotype was detected ten times or more. The V call is TRBV9, the J call TRBJ1-3; perhaps TRBD1 as D (5 bases). CDR3 size: 15 residues. The V gene's germline CDR1 is SGDLS and CDR2 YYNGEE. Trimming stripped 0 bases from V and 1 base from J, with 8 bases between. Here the CDR3 DNA reads TGTGCCAGCAGCGTAGACGGGGCGTCTGGAAACACCATATATTTT. Its translation: CASSVDGASGNTIYF.

Written as DNA, the CDR3 is TGTGCCAGCTTACGCCCGGGACTAGAGGTAGATACGCAGTATTTT. It encodes CASLRPGLEVDTQYF. The V and J genes are TRBV2 and TRBJ2-3; 8 bases map to TRBD2. The germline gives CDR1 SNHLY, CDR2 FYNNEI. The CDR3 has 15 amino acids. J lost 5 bases, V lost 8 bases, and 12 bases had no gene match.

This clonotype was recorded at least ten times. V gene TRBV11-2 combines with J gene TRBJ2-4; weak D call: TRBD2 (6 bases). V dropped 6 bases and J dropped 2 bases, with 11 bases sitting between them. This CDR3 region has 14 residues. The germline gives CDR1 SGHAT, CDR2 FQNNGV. CDR3 amino acids: CASSPGEPKNIQYF. The CDR3 DNA sequence: TGTGCCAGCAGTCCGGGGGAGCCCAAAAACATTCAGTACTTC.

This chain connects TRBV7-9 to TRBJ2-5, with TRBD2 as a possible D gene (7 bases). The germline CDR1 and CDR2 sequences are SEHNR and FQNEAQ (reference sequence). This CDR3 spans 14 amino acids. V dropped 1 base and J dropped 5 bases, with 11 bases sitting between them. CDR3: CASSLGGGDETQYF. CDR3 nucleotide sequence: TGTGCCAGCAGCTTAGGGGGGGGCGATGAGACCCAGTACTTC.

The chain is built from TRBV6-1 and TRBJ2-5; 11 positions agree with TRBD2. The CDR3 is made up of 18 amino acids. Trimming removed 6 bases from V and 2 bases from J; junction bases left unmatched: 14. Germline CDR1 and CDR2: MNHNS and SASEGT. The CDR3 loop is CASRLRGPSGGKQETQYF. The CDR3 DNA sequence: TGTGCCAGCAGGCTCCGGGGGCCTAGCGGGGGGAAACAAGAGACCCAGTACTTC.

The chain links TRBV7-9 to TRBJ1-2; D ambiguous. The V end was cut by 3 bases, the J end by 5 bases, with 13 bases between. CDR3 size: 14 residues. The V gene's germline CDR1 is SEHNR and CDR2 FQNEAQ (reference sequence). The CDR3, as DNA: TGTGCCAGCAGCTTGGAGGGCGTGGGATATGGCTACACCTTC. As protein: CASSLEGVGYGYTF. Together with reference TRBV7-9 and TRBJ1-2, the CDR3 gives the full variable domain: DTGVSQNPRHKITKRGQNVTFRCDPISEHNRLYWYRQTLGQGPEFLTYFQNEAQLEKSRLLSDRFSAERPKGSFSTLEIQRTEQGDSAMYLCASSLEGVGYGYTFGSGTRLTVV.